Below are 18 T cell receptor beta chains sequenced from a single sample in a study of T cell changes during pregnancy in multiple sclerosis. Sequencing was performed with immunoSEQ multiplex PCR; in TCRdb, only in-frame clones are kept and a portion is missing. The sample carries tens of thousands of clones, approximately 90% recorded once. Specimen: CD4+ T cells from peripheral blood mononuclear cells, collected before pregnancy. The source of these receptors is a female donor with multiple sclerosis, enrolled in a pregnancy study.

This clone was seen a single time. The J gene is TRBJ1-6, the V gene TRBV18; possible D gene TRBD1, 6 bases. Germline CDR1 and CDR2: KGHSH and LQKENI. This CDR3 spans 18 amino acids. Deletions cut 3 bases from V and 0 bases from J, with 15 bases between. CDR3 loop: CASSPSLDRNSYNSPLHF. The CDR3 DNA follows: TGTGCCAGCTCACCTTCCTTAGACAGGAACTCCTATAATTCACCCCTCCACTTT.

This rearrangement joins TRBV30 to TRBJ1-6; D unclear. CDR1 is GTSNPN and CDR2 is SVGIG in the germline V gene (reference sequence). Trimming pared 0 bases from V and 10 bases from J, leaving 10 bases between. The CDR3 extends over 13 amino acids. CDR3 in amino acids: CAWSVTSRSPLHF. The CDR3, as DNA: TGTGCCTGGAGTGTAACTTCGAGATCACCCCTCCACTTT.

This sequence joins TRBV28 and TRBJ2-1, with a possible D match to TRBD1 (5 bases). The CDR3 length is 12 residues. The V end lost 5 bases, the J end lost 14 bases, and 16 bases lay between the germline ends. Germline V gene lookup returns CDR1 MDHEN and CDR2 SYDVKM. CDR3 sequence: CASSLSQLGEFF. CDR3 DNA sequence: TGTGCCAGCAGTCTCTCTCAGCTAGGGGAGTTCTTC. Using reference TRBV28 and TRBJ2-1 for the parts outside the CDR3, the full variable domain is DVKVTQSSRYLVKRTGEKVFLECVQDMDHENMFWYRQDPGLGLRLIYFSYDVKMKEKGDIPEGYSVSREKKERFSLILESASTNQTSMYLCASSLSQLGEFFGPGTRLTVL.

This chain connects TRBV7-9 to TRBJ1-1; TRBD1 matches 8 bases. The CDR3 has 14 residues. V was clipped by 2 bases and J by 7 bases; unmatched bases: 6. Germline lookup yields CDR1 SEHNR and CDR2 FQNEAQ (reference sequence). The CDR3 nucleotides are TGTGCCAGCAGCTTACGGGGACAGGCGGATGAAGCTTTCTTT. Encoded protein: CASSLRGQADEAFF.

This clone was counted between two and nine times. This sequence joins TRBV9 and TRBJ1-1; 7 positions agree with TRBD1. Germline trimming cut 4 bases from V and 1 base from J; bases unmatched to any gene: 10. The CDR3 covers 16 residues. Per the germline V gene, CDR1 is SGDLS and CDR2 is YYNGEE. DNA for the CDR3: TGTGCCAGCAGCCAACAGGGGATGGTTGGGAACACTGAAGCTTTCTTT. As protein: CASSQQGMVGNTEAFF.

The chain couples TRBV5-1 to TRBJ1-2, with 7 bases identical to TRBD1. J lost 2 bases, V lost 5 bases, and 9 bases had no gene match. This CDR3 has 15 residues. In germline, CDR1 is SGHRS, CDR2 YFSETQ. This chain's CDR3 is CASRRAGTANYGYTF. The CDR3 DNA reads TGCGCCAGCAGACGAGCCGGGACAGCAAACTATGGCTACACCTTC.

The chain has TRBV7-9 and TRBJ2-1; 9 bases are a match to TRBD1. Germline V gene lookup returns CDR1 SEHNR and CDR2 FQNEAQ (reference sequence). The CDR3 consists of 13 residues. The junction had 4 bases not matched to a gene; V was cut back by 1 base and J by 12 bases. CDR3 in amino acids: CASSLGTGDPQFF. In DNA form, the CDR3 reads TGTGCCAGCAGCTTAGGGACAGGGGACCCGCAGTTCTTC. The full variable domain, completed using reference TRBV7-9 and TRBJ2-1, is DTGVSQNPRHKITKRGQNVTFRCDPISEHNRLYWYRQTLGQGPEFLTYFQNEAQLEKSRLLSDRFSAERPKGSFSTLEIQRTEQGDSAMYLCASSLGTGDPQFFGPGTRLTVL.

The J gene is TRBJ1-5, the V gene TRBV9; D remains ambiguous. The V gene lost 2 bases and the J gene lost 0 bases, with 9 bases spanning the gap. This CDR3 is built from 15 residues. Germline CDR1 and CDR2: SGDLS and YYNGEE. The CDR3 coding sequence is TGTGCCAGCAGCGTTACAGCCCATAGCAATCAGCCCCAGCATTTT. This sequence encodes CASSVTAHSNQPQHF. The full variable domain, rest sourced from reference TRBV9 and TRBJ1-5, is DSGVTQTPKHLITATGQRVTLRCSPRSGDLSVYWYQQSLDQGLQFLIQYYNGEERAKGNILERFSAQQFPDLHSELNLSSLELGDSALYFCASSVTAHSNQPQHFGDGTRLSIL.

J is TRBJ2-7 and V is TRBV27; tentatively, D is TRBD1 (5 bases). Trimming removed 1 base at V and 7 bases at J, with 17 bases between. CDR3 size: 15 residues. The germline gives CDR1 MNHEY, CDR2 SMNVEV (reference sequence). The CDR3 region is CASSLFGREFEEQYF. CDR3 coding DNA: TGTGCCAGCAGTTTATTCGGCAGGGAATTTGAAGAGCAGTACTTC.

The V gene is TRBV30, the J gene TRBJ1-4; the D gene is possibly TRBD1 (5 bases). The V gene lost 0 bases and the J gene lost 0 bases, with 32 bases spanning the gap. Germline-derived CDR1 and CDR2 are GTSNPN and SVGIG (reference sequence). This CDR3 region has 23 residues. For the CDR3, the DNA is TGTGCCTGGAGTGTATTGCTCTGGAGGGGATTCCAGTGGGGGGTATCAACTAATGAAAAACTGTTTTTT. It yields the protein CAWSVLLWRGFQWGVSTNEKLFF. Combining the CDR3 with reference TRBV30 and TRBJ1-4 gives the whole variable domain SQTIHQWPATLVQPVGSPLSLECTVEGTSNPNLYWYRQAAGRGLQLLFYSVGIGQISSEVPQNLSASRPQDRQFILSSKKLLLSDSGFYLCAWSVLLWRGFQWGVSTNEKLFFGSGTQLSVL.

The table lists this clone with a count of one. The chain couples TRBV4-1 to TRBJ1-5; D is ambiguous. The CDR3 covers 15 residues. Germline V lookup: CDR1 MGHRA, CDR2 YSYEKL. V dropped 1 base and J dropped 0 bases, with 7 bases sitting between them. The CDR3 sequence is CASSQAGYSNQPQHF. CDR3 sequence (DNA): TGCGCCAGCAGCCAAGCGGGATATAGCAATCAGCCCCAGCATTTT.

The V and J genes are TRBV5-4 and TRBJ1-2; 11 nucleotides match TRBD1. The germline CDR1 and CDR2 sequences are SGHNT and YYREEE (reference sequence). The CDR3 runs 15 residues. V dropped 3 bases and J dropped 4; count of bases not matched to a gene: 5. The CDR3 protein is CASSSPGQGGYGYTF. As DNA, the CDR3 is TGTGCCAGCAGCTCCCCGGGACAGGGGGGCTATGGCTACACCTTC.

This chain links TRBV5-1 with TRBJ2-1, with D possibly being TRBD2 (7 bases). The CDR3 extends over 17 amino acids. V was clipped by 0 bases and J by 6 bases, with 19 bases between them. The germline gives CDR1 SGHRS, CDR2 YFSETQ. The CDR3 bases are TGCGCCAGCAGCTTGGGCCCCGCGGGGGCTAATTCCAATGAGCAGTTCTTC. It is translated as CASSLGPAGANSNEQFF.

J is TRBJ2-3 and V is TRBV29-1; 7 bases map to TRBD1. The CDR3 runs 15 residues. The V gene's germline CDR1 is SQVTM and CDR2 ANQGSEA. V shed 8 bases and J 3 bases; nucleotides not matched to a gene: 14. CDR3 residues: CSQSTGIRKTDTQYF. The CDR3 nucleotides are TGCAGCCAGTCGACAGGGATTAGAAAAACAGATACGCAGTATTTT.

The chain has TRBV12-1 and TRBJ1-6. TRBV12-1 is given as a pseudogene. The CDR3 length is 22 residues. The CDR3 reads CASSKTPRVRLNSQKDNSPLHF. As DNA, the CDR3 is TGTGCCAGCAGTAAGACGCCACGGGTAAGACTAAATTCCCAAAAGGATAATTCACCCCTCCACTTT.

This clone was detected once. V and J are TRBV11-2 and TRBJ2-1; 10 nucleotides align to TRBD2. The CDR3 totals 16 residues. Germline V gene lookup returns CDR1 SGHAT and CDR2 FQNNGV. Trimming removed 3 bases from V and 8 bases from J; junction bases left unmatched: 10. Here the CDR3 DNA reads TGTGCCAGCAGCTTCCCGAGAGCGGGGGGGCCACATGAGCAGTTCTTC. Residues: CASSFPRAGGPHEQFF.

The V gene is TRBV7-9, the J gene TRBJ1-6, with 7 bases that match TRBD1. CDR1 SEHNR and CDR2 FQNEAQ come from the germline V gene (reference sequence). The ends lost 0 bases at V and 11 bases at J; junction bases unmatched: 4. The CDR3 runs 14 residues. CDR3 loop: CASSLAVRGAPLHF. The CDR3, as DNA: TGTGCCAGCAGCTTAGCCGTCAGGGGGGCACCCCTCCACTTT.

This rearrangement joins TRBV7-8 to TRBJ1-5; 10 nucleotides match TRBD1. The germline V gene encodes CDR1 SGHVS and CDR2 FQNEAQ. CDR3 length: 18 amino acids. Losses at the gene ends were 1 base for V and 0 bases for J; bases not matched to a gene: 6. In DNA form, the CDR3 reads TGTGCCAGCAGCTTAGTTGGGACAGGGGATAATAGCAATCAGCCCCAGCATTTT. This translates into CASSLVGTGDNSNQPQHF. Full variable domain (rest looked up from reference TRBV7-8 and TRBJ1-5): GAGVSQSPRYKVAKRGQDVALRCDPISGHVSLFWYQQALGQGPEFLTYFQNEAQLDKSGLPSDRFFAERPEGSVSTLKIQRTQQEDSAVYLCASSLVGTGDNSNQPQHFGDGTRLSIL.